The rows below give T cell receptor beta chains drawn from one sample of a study of CXCR3-negative and CXCR3-positive naive CD8 T cells. Reanalyzing the 5' RACE reads, TCRdb keeps one entry per CDR3 protein, without DNA. The record lists around 120,000 distinct CDR3 sequences, of which the ten most abundant hold roughly 0.59%. The sequencing input was naive CXCR3+ CD8+ T cells from blood. All receptors come from a human donor in good health. Some clones in this sample may be carry-over from other donors' samples. CDR3s include the opening cysteine and the closing phenylalanine or tryptophan.

TRBV5-1	TRBJ2-7	CASSAGTDTYEQYF
TRBV12-3/TRBV12-4	TRBJ2-2	CASSISGRRAGELFF
TRBV3-1	TRBJ2-2	CASSQDSYPGQGSTGELFF
TRBV5-1	TRBJ2-1	CASSPEVAGDYNEQFF
TRBV27	TRBJ1-1	CASSLAWEETEAFF
TRBV19	TRBJ2-1	CASSSWDRDEQFF
TRBV20-1	TRBJ2-7	CSADGTSGYEQYF
TRBV19	TRBJ2-4	CASSDIPKNIQYF
TRBV2	TRBJ2-1	CASSAGLVNEQFF
TRBV4-1	TRBJ2-7	CASSQDRITYEQYF
TRBV14	TRBJ2-7	CASSQRGTDLYEQYF
TRBV29-1	TRBJ2-5	CSVDKVWASGDPQETQYF
TRBV7-9	TRBJ1-1	CASSSRYQENTEAFF
TRBV4-1	TRBJ2-7	CASSPRQSGGYEQYF
TRBV6-5	TRBJ2-7	CASNGTGDYEQYF
TRBV4-3	TRBJ2-7	CASSLDWTGEFYEQYF
TRBV6-5	TRBJ1-2	CASRVGHSYGYTF
TRBV10-1	TRBJ1-1	CASSDRTGRYTEAFF
TRBV5-1	TRBJ1-5	CASRSEGAGQPQHF
TRBV21-1	TRBJ1-2	CASSIRDSHTNYGYTF
TRBV14	TRBJ1-5	CASSLHGQRGYSNQPQHF
TRBV28	TRBJ2-7	CASTRTGGSYEQYF
TRBV14	TRBJ2-1	CASSPVGLAGAHEQFF
TRBV13	TRBJ1-1	CASSRRDTEAFF
TRBV11-3	TRBJ1-1	CASSLGSGTEAFF
TRBV4-2	TRBJ2-7	CASSQEHVTSGSYEQYF
TRBV5-1	TRBJ1-1	CASSPLLNTEAFF
TRBV20-1	TRBJ2-1	CSARGLEEHNEQFF
TRBV10-3	TRBJ2-1	CAISESISRNNEQFF
TRBV30	TRBJ1-1	CAWSATGQGAEAFF
TRBV7-9	TRBJ1-1	CASSPLDTEAFF
TRBV7-9	TRBJ1-3	CASSLATGNTIYF
TRBV14	TRBJ2-3	CASSPLLGGATDTQYF
TRBV5-1	TRBJ2-1	CASSWTGLAGVNEQFF
TRBV12-3/TRBV12-4	TRBJ1-4	CASSFWEDRNEKLFF
TRBV5-1	TRBJ2-7	CASSPTWGGGPEHEQYF
TRBV18	TRBJ1-2	CASSPPLLGTNNYGYTF
TRBV12-3/TRBV12-4	TRBJ2-5	CASARHGETQYF
TRBV15	TRBJ2-7	CATSGEELGQGVYEQYF
TRBV28	TRBJ2-5	CASEATGLSQETQYF
TRBV28	TRBJ1-1	CASSLRGVKTEAFF
TRBV29-1	TRBJ1-3	CSVEGWTRSGNTIYF